This T cell receptor beta chain was captured by sequencing in a study of identifying expanded T cells in peripheral blood (dated by TCRdb to the late 2010s). As for the study more broadly: Separate aliquots of the same genomic DNA pool were sequenced to produce technical replicates, and four replicates were compared in pairs. On the study overall, not on this receptor specifically: The authors expected that over much longer intervals, such as months to years, biological variance in healthy repertoires might increase even further. Across all healthy donors, variance in clone template counts between roughly 2-week samples was found to increase significantly with total template count. The binomial model flagged roughly 1.3 differentially abundant clones between technical replicates but approximately 15 over around 2 weeks and roughly 20 over around 4 weeks. Both the number of clones called differentially abundant and the false-positive rate were significantly reduced by the beta-binomial model across all healthy-donor time intervals.

No immune events such as infections were documented for the healthy donors during the collection period. Blood repertoires from healthy donors were used as a training cohort for calibrating time-dependent variance in a beta-binomial model of differential abundance of T-cell clones. The training cohort was composed of around ten healthy donors, 3 female and 7 male. On average the donors were approximately 42 years old, and their ages spanned roughly 29 to 64 years. Whole blood from each healthy donor was obtained from a commercial supplier and was collected at three time points roughly 14 days apart. For immunosequencing, genomic DNA was extracted from whole blood that had not been sorted. Relative to germline, V is missing 5 bases and J is missing 10 bases, with 7 bases of the junction outside any gene match. Including the terminal cysteine and phenylalanine, the CDR3 comprises 13 residues. Only CDR3 DNA remains: 39 bases, in frame from the first base. Taken from the germline V gene, the CDR1 and CDR2 loops are SGHNT and YENEEA.

With regard to this clone: Its antigen is currently not known. It has no much larger one-base neighbor in the sample; base qualities were not kept.

The immunoSEQ Assay, which relies on bias-controlled multiplex PCR amplification of genomic DNA, was used to profile TCRbeta CDR3 regions. Concerning the study's data processing: The absolute abundance of each unique TCRbeta CDR3 region was quantified after sequences were collapsed and filtered. Differential abundance was tested with a binomial (Fisher-equivalent) model and with a beta-binomial model adding time-dependent variance fitted from healthy donors. Any clone with fewer than 5 combined templates was excluded, and a clone was called differentially abundant if its Benjamini-Hochberg FDR was below 0.01. The form v = (b*log(k)+a)^2 was used to model beta-binomial variance as a function of total template count across the two samples. Sourced from immuneACCESS, this table was stored by TCRdb with only in-frame sequences that have V and J called. A share of the clones is absent; for the studies checked, an unresolved V gene accounts for under half, and the remainder has no known explanation. That table is the source of V, J and clone size, and D and trimming were worked out from the DNA. The sample table records approximately 86,000 clones; around 84% of these occur just once. Jointly, the top ten make up less than 5% of the sample.

The receptor was isolated from a person aged 18 to 70 in good health. The chain employs TRBV11-3 and TRBJ2-1; 8 central nucleotides agree with TRBD2. The sample taken for sequencing was blood. The CDR3 region reads CASSATGTREQFF. The nucleotides are TGTGCCAGCAGCGCAACCGGGACTAGGGAGCAGTTCTTC.